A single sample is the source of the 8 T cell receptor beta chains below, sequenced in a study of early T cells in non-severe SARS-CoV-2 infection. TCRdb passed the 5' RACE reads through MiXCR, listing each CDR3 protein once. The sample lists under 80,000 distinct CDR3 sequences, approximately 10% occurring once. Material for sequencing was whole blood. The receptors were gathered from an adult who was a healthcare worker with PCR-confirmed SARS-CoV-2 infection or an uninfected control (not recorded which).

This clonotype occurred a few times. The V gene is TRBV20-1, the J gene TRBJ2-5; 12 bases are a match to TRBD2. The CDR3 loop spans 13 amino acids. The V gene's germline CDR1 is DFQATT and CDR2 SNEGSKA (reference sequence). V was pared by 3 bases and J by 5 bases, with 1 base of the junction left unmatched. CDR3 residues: CSASTSGRETQYF. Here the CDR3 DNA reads TGCAGTGCTAGCACTAGCGGGAGGGAGACCCAGTACTTC.

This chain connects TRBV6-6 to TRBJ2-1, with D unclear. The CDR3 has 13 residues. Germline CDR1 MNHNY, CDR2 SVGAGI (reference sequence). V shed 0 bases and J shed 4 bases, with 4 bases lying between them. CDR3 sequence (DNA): TGTGCCAGCAGTTACTCTGTATACAATGAGCAGTTCTTC. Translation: CASSYSVYNEQFF.

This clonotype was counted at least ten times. The CDR3 region is CASRQSETGHIYEQYF. CDR3 sequence (DNA): TGTGCCAGCAGACAATCCGAAACAGGGCACATCTACGAGCAGTACTTC. The rearrangement joins TRBV6-7 to TRBJ2-7, with D tentatively TRBD1 (6 bases). TRBV6-7 is flagged as an ORF with uncertain function. V lost 6 bases, J lost 3 bases, and 21 bases lay in between. CDR3 length equals 16 residues.

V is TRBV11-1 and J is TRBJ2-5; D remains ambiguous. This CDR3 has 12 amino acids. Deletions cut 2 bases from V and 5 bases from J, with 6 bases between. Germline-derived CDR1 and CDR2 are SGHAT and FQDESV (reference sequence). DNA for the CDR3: TGTGCCAGCAGCTTATTAGGGGAGACCCAGTACTTC. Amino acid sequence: CASSLLGETQYF.

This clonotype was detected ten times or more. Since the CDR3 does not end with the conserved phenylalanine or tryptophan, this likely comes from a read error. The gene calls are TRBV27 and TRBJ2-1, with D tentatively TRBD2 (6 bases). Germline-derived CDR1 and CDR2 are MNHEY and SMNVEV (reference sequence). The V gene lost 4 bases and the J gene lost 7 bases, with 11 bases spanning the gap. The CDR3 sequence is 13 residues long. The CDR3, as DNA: TGTGCCAGCAGTTGGACTATAGGTAATGAGCAGTTCCTC. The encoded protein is CASSWTIGNEQFL.

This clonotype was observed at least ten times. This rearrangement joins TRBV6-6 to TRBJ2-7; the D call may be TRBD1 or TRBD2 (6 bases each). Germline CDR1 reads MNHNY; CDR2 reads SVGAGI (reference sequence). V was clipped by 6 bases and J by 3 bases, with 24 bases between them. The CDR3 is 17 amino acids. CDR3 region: CASRKDSHMEGFYEQYF. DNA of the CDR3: TGTGCCAGCAGAAAGGACAGCCACATGGAGGGGTTCTACGAGCAGTACTTC.

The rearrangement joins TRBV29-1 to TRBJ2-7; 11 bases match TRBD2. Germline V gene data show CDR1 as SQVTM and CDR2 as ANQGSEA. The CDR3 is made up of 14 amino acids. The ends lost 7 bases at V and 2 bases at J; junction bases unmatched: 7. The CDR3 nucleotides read TGCAGCGCTCGAGGGACTAGCGGTGCCTACGAGCAGTACTTC. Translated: CSARGTSGAYEQYF.

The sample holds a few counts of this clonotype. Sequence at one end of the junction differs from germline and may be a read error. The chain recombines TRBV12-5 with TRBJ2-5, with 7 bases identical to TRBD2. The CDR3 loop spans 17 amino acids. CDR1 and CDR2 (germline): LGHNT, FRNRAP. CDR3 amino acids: CASGPAEKTSIQETQYF. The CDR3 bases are TGCGCTAGTGGCCCCGCGGAGAAGACTAGCATACAAGAGACCCAGTACTTC. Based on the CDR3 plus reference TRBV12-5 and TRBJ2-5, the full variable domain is DARVTQTPRHKVTEMGQEVTMRCQPILGHNTVFWYRQTMMQGLELLAYFRNRAPLDDSGMPKDRFSAEMPDATLATLKIQPSEPRDSAVYFCASGPAEKTSIQETQYFGPGTRLLVL.